The 28 T cell receptor beta chains reported below all come from one sample, sequenced in a study of T cell clonotyping in hematopoietic cell transplantation. Profiling relied on immunoSEQ multiplex PCR, and the TCRdb table lists in-frame clones only, not all of them. The table shows roughly 40,000 clones, with about 85% occurring only once. Documented time point: recipient sample about 28 days before transplant, after cytoreduction. The sample consisted of peripheral blood mononuclear cells, taken before stem cell transplant. The origin of the receptors is a man in his fifties or sixties with acute myeloid leukemia. Some clones in this sample may be carry-over from other donors' samples.

The chain couples TRBV5-1 to TRBJ1-1; the D gene is possibly TRBD1 (5 bases). CDR1 SGHRS and CDR2 YFSETQ come from the germline V gene. This CDR3 comprises 13 residues. The germline V and J ends were trimmed by 8 bases and 4 bases, with 15 bases remaining between them. The CDR3 sequence: CASTVGGVTEAFF. CDR3 bases: TGCGCCAGTACAGTCGGAGGGGTCACTGAAGCTTTCTTT.

The chain employs TRBV28 and TRBJ2-7; 9 positions agree with TRBD2. This CDR3 is 16 amino acids long. J lost 0 bases, V lost 6 bases, and 9 bases had no gene match. Germline V gene lookup returns CDR1 MDHEN and CDR2 SYDVKM. The CDR3 reads CASSSISGGVSYEQYF. DNA for the CDR3: TGTGCCAGCAGCTCGATTAGCGGGGGAGTCTCCTACGAGCAGTACTTC.

The chain has TRBV28 and TRBJ2-1; D is possibly TRBD1 (5 bases). Germline-derived CDR1 and CDR2 are MDHEN and SYDVKM. Deletions cut 5 bases from V and 6 bases from J, with 17 bases between. The CDR3 is 15 amino acids. DNA of the CDR3: TGTGCCAGCAGTCCCCCGACAGTGACGGGCAATGAGCAGTTCTTC. Amino acids: CASSPPTVTGNEQFF.

V is TRBV5-1 and J is TRBJ1-4, with D tentatively TRBD1 (6 bases). The CDR3 totals 15 residues. Trimming removed 0 bases from V and 5 bases from J, with 11 bases in between. The germline V gene has CDR1 SGHRS and CDR2 YFSETQ. The chain's CDR3 is CASSLDGTPNEKLFF. CDR3 nucleotide sequence: TGCGCCAGCAGCTTGGATGGGACACCAAATGAAAAACTGTTTTTT. The variable domain in full, with the rest retrieved from reference TRBV5-1 and TRBJ1-4, is KAGVTQTPRYLIKTRGQQVTLSCSPISGHRSVSWYQQTPGQGLQFLFEYFSETQRNKGNFPGRFSGRQFSNSRSEMNVSTLELGDSALYLCASSLDGTPNEKLFFGSGTQLSVL.

This clone came up once. The chain has TRBV28 and TRBJ2-2, with a tentative D call TRBD2 (6 bases). This CDR3 region has 13 residues. CDR1 is MDHEN and CDR2 is SYDVKM in the germline V gene. The germline V and J ends were trimmed by 4 bases and 6 bases, with 9 bases remaining between them. DNA for the CDR3: TGTGCCAGCAGTTGGGGGGTGCCCGGGGAGCTGTTTTTT. It encodes CASSWGVPGELFF.

The V and J genes are TRBV9 and TRBJ1-1; D remains unclear. The CDR3 consists of 14 residues. From germline, CDR1 is SGDLS and CDR2 YYNGEE. V lost 4 bases and J lost 4, with 14 bases in between. The CDR3 bases are TGTGCCAGCAGCCATCTAGATAGCGGCACTGAAGCTTTCTTT. Translation gives CASSHLDSGTEAFF.

The V and J genes are TRBV5-1 and TRBJ2-4; tentative D call: TRBD2 (6 bases). The CDR3 contains 16 residues. The germline V gene has CDR1 SGHRS and CDR2 YFSETQ. V lost 4 bases and J 2 bases, leaving 16 bases between the germline ends. Written as DNA, the CDR3 is TGCGCCAGCAGCCCCACCCCCGCGGGAACCAAAAACATTCAGTACTTC. It is translated as CASSPTPAGTKNIQYF. Looking up the rest from reference TRBV5-1 and TRBJ2-4 gives the full variable domain: KAGVTQTPRYLIKTRGQQVTLSCSPISGHRSVSWYQQTPGQGLQFLFEYFSETQRNKGNFPGRFSGRQFSNSRSEMNVSTLELGDSALYLCASSPTPAGTKNIQYFGAGTRLSVL.

The gene calls are TRBV6-5 and TRBJ1-3; D may be TRBD1 (5 bases). This CDR3 is 15 amino acids long. V lost 0 bases and J 2 bases, leaving 8 bases between the germline ends. CDR1 is MNHEY, CDR2 SVGAGI, per germline. The CDR3 is CASSYSGGAGNTIYF. The CDR3 DNA follows: TGTGCCAGCAGTTACTCGGGAGGGGCTGGAAACACCATATATTTT.

The V gene is TRBV7-6, the J gene TRBJ1-2; 7 bases are shared with TRBD1. Germline V gives CDR1 SGHVS, CDR2 FNYEAQ. J was trimmed by 5 bases and V by 1 base; bases with no gene match: 7. This CDR3 has 15 amino acids. The CDR3 protein is CASSLGQGGRYGYTF. CDR3 nucleotide sequence: TGTGCCAGCAGCTTAGGACAGGGCGGGCGTTATGGCTACACCTTC.

The genes are TRBV7-9 and TRBJ2-3, with 9 bases identical to TRBD1. The germline V gene has CDR1 SEHNR and CDR2 FQNEAQ (reference sequence). CDR3 length: 15 residues. Trimming at V came to 2 bases and at J to 5 bases, leaving 5 bases not matched to a gene. CDR3 protein: CASSLLQGAGDTQYF. CDR3 in DNA: TGTGCCAGCAGCTTACTACAGGGGGCGGGAGATACGCAGTATTTT.

The chain recombines TRBV5-4 with TRBJ2-3; tentative D call: TRBD2 (6 bases). From germline, CDR1 is SGHNT and CDR2 YYREEE (reference sequence). The CDR3 sequence is 15 residues long. V dropped 3 bases and J dropped 7 bases, with 18 bases sitting between them. CDR3 DNA: TGTGCCAGCAGCTCCAACCCCTCGGCGGGGAATACGCAGTATTTT. Residues: CASSSNPSAGNTQYF.

J is TRBJ2-7 and V is TRBV30; TRBD2 aligns across 7 bases. The CDR3 consists of 12 residues. Germline V CDR1 and CDR2: GTSNPN, SVGIG (reference sequence). Germline trimming cut 4 bases from V and 7 bases from J; bases unmatched to any gene: 7. CDR3 sequence reads: CAWMAGGWEQYF. The CDR3 DNA is TGTGCCTGGATGGCCGGGGGGTGGGAGCAGTACTTC.

The CDR3 DNA is TGTGCCAGCAGCAGAGTGATAGCAAGCAAAGAGACCCAGTACTTC. Protein sequence: CASSRVIASKETQYF. The chain carries TRBV2 and TRBJ2-5; no clear D. The CDR3 is 15 residues long. CDR1 and CDR2 from the germline V gene are SNHLY and FYNNEI. With 6 bases removed from V and 3 bases from J, the gap between germline ends came to 17 bases.

The V call is TRBV5-1, the J call TRBJ1-4; D is possibly TRBD1 (5 bases). The CDR3 sequence is 13 residues long. V was shortened by 1 base and J by 8 bases, with 9 bases between the two germline ends. Germline V gene lookup returns CDR1 SGHRS and CDR2 YFSETQ. The CDR3 loop is CASSLTAGEKLFF. As DNA, the CDR3 is TGCGCCAGCAGCTTGACGGCAGGGGAAAAACTGTTTTTT.

This clone was seen more than once but under ten times. For the CDR3, the DNA is TGTGCCAGCAGCGTCGAGGGGAGAACTGAAGCTTTCTTT. Its protein is CASSVEGRTEAFF. The V and J genes are TRBV7-9 and TRBJ1-1; D is possibly TRBD1 (5 bases). The CDR3 consists of 13 residues. CDR1 is SEHNR and CDR2 is FQNEAQ in the germline V gene (reference sequence). V gave up 5 bases and J gave up 5 bases, with 12 bases separating them.

V usage is TRBV9 and J usage is TRBJ1-6; tentatively, D is TRBD1 (5 bases). Germline V CDR1 and CDR2: SGDLS, YYNGEE. Between the trimmed V and J ends, which lost 0 bases and 1 base, there was a span of 8 bases. This CDR3 has 16 residues. CDR3 nucleotide sequence: TGTGCCAGCAGCGTAGATCAGGGATCCTATAATTCACCCCTCCACTTT. Translation gives CASSVDQGSYNSPLHF.

The chain employs TRBV6-5 and TRBJ1-3; TRBD1 is a possible D gene (6 bases). The CDR3 consists of 15 residues. Germline-derived CDR1 and CDR2 are MNHEY and SVGAGI. The V gene lost 6 bases and the J gene lost 0 bases, with 12 bases spanning the gap. In DNA, the CDR3 is TGTGCCAGCAGCCCAGACAGGAGCTCTGGAAACACCATATATTTT. This codes for CASSPDRSSGNTIYF.

V and J are TRBV28 and TRBJ1-5; perhaps TRBD1 as D (6 bases). The germline CDR1 and CDR2 sequences are MDHEN and SYDVKM. V shed 6 bases and J shed 7 bases, with 13 bases lying between them. The CDR3 loop spans 13 amino acids. Here the CDR3 DNA reads TGTGCCAGCAGAATACAGGGTAGCCAGCCCCAGCATTTT. Its protein is CASRIQGSQPQHF. The full variable domain, its missing parts supplied by reference TRBV28 and TRBJ1-5, is DVKVTQSSRYLVKRTGEKVFLECVQDMDHENMFWYRQDPGLGLRLIYFSYDVKMKEKGDIPEGYSVSREKKERFSLILESASTNQTSMYLCASRIQGSQPQHFGDGTRLSIL.

This rearrangement joins TRBV7-8 to TRBJ1-5; D possibly corresponds to TRBD1 (5 bases). This CDR3 has 14 residues. Per germline, CDR1 SGHVS and CDR2 FQNEAQ. Trimming left V 5 bases short and J 5 bases short, with 13 bases between. The CDR3 loop reads CASSDGQSYQPQHF. In DNA, the CDR3 is TGTGCCAGCAGCGATGGACAATCCTATCAGCCCCAGCATTTT.

In its sample, this clone was seen once. V and J are TRBV7-2 and TRBJ2-5; 11 positions agree with TRBD2. CDR3 length equals 16 residues. Germline CDR1 and CDR2: SGHTA and FQGNSA. Trimming took 7 bases from V and 6 from J; bases not matched to a gene: 13. This chain's CDR3 is CASTGLAGGGTKTQYF. CDR3 nucleotide sequence: TGTGCCAGCACCGGTCTAGCGGGGGGTGGGACAAAGACCCAGTACTTC.

This chain links TRBV9 with TRBJ1-4; no clear D gene. V lost 1 base and J lost 8, with 3 bases in between. The CDR3 totals 11 residues. The germline V gene has CDR1 SGDLS and CDR2 YYNGEE. CDR3 in amino acids: CASSVSEKLFF. Written as DNA, the CDR3 is TGTGCCAGCAGCGTATCGGAAAAACTGTTTTTT.

The CDR3 nucleotides read TGTGCCAGCAGTTGGACAGGGGAAGCCTACGAGCAGTACTTC. It is translated as CASSWTGEAYEQYF. The genes are TRBV27 and TRBJ2-7, with 9 positions matching TRBD1. The CDR3 loop spans 14 amino acids. V was pared by 4 bases and J by 2 bases, with 3 bases of the junction left unmatched. Germline CDR1 is MNHEY and CDR2 is SMNVEV (reference sequence).

The chain carries TRBV19 and TRBJ2-7; tentatively, D is TRBD1 or TRBD2 (6 bases each). The germline V gene encodes CDR1 LNHDA and CDR2 SQIVND (reference sequence). The V and J ends lost 5 bases and 1 base respectively, with 12 bases between them. The CDR3 loop spans 14 amino acids. CDR3 nucleotide sequence: TGTGCCAGTAGTTTACAGGGACTGTCCTACGAGCAGTACTTC. This gives the protein CASSLQGLSYEQYF.

V is TRBV7-9 and J is TRBJ2-7; D call uncertain. The CDR3 has 17 amino acids. The germline gives CDR1 SEHNR, CDR2 FQNEAQ (reference sequence). The germline V and J ends were trimmed by 1 base and 0 bases, with 16 bases remaining between them. For the CDR3, the DNA is TGTGCCAGCAGCTTAGACCTTATAGGGAAAGTCTCCTACGAGCAGTACTTC. It specifies CASSLDLIGKVSYEQYF.

V and J are TRBV2 and TRBJ2-1; D is perhaps TRBD1 (7 bases). V was shortened by 2 bases and J by 9 bases, with 17 bases between the two germline ends. Germline CDR1 is SNHLY and CDR2 is FYNNEI. The CDR3 is 15 amino acids. CDR3 amino acids: CASSEQGGSVSEQFF. For the CDR3, the DNA is TGTGCCAGCAGTGAACAGGGGGGTAGCGTAAGTGAGCAGTTCTTC.

The chain uses TRBV7-8 and TRBJ1-2; no definite D call. The V gene lost 1 base and the J gene lost 4 bases, with 7 bases spanning the gap. Germline CDR1 reads SGHVS; CDR2 reads FQNEAQ. This CDR3 spans 13 amino acids. CDR3 residues: CASSLVLSYGYTF. In DNA form, the CDR3 reads TGTGCCAGCAGCTTAGTTTTGTCCTATGGCTACACCTTC.

The genes are TRBV14 and TRBJ1-2; D ambiguous. There are 15 residues in the CDR3. V shed 1 base and J shed 5 bases, with 14 bases lying between them. In germline, CDR1 is SGHDN, CDR2 FVKESK. The CDR3 DNA sequence: TGTGCCAGCAGCCAAGGGTCTGCCGGTCGGTATGGCTACACCTTC. It encodes CASSQGSAGRYGYTF.

This chain uses TRBV28 with TRBJ1-5; 7 bases line up with TRBD1. Germline CDR1 is MDHEN and CDR2 is SYDVKM. The trim removed 4 bases at V and 4 bases at J, leaving 7 bases unmatched. This CDR3 has 15 amino acids. CDR3 nucleotides: TGTGCCAGCAGTTCCGACACCAGGGGGAATCAGCCCCAGCATTTT. Its protein product is CASSSDTRGNQPQHF.